The 21 T cell receptor beta chains below all came from one sample that was sequenced in a study of early T cells in non-severe SARS-CoV-2 infection. MiXCR, applied by TCRdb to the 5' RACE reads, yields one record per CDR3 protein. Here the sample spans tens of thousands of distinct CDR3 sequences, roughly 6% being singletons. Sequencing used whole blood. The receptors were sampled from an adult who was a healthcare worker with PCR-confirmed SARS-CoV-2 infection or an uninfected control (not recorded which).

This clonotype was observed a few times. This chain uses TRBV11-2 with TRBJ2-7; 7 bases are a match to TRBD1. Per germline, CDR1 SGHAT and CDR2 FQNNGV. With 5 bases clipped from V and 7 bases from J, the junction kept 5 bases outside the gene matches. This CDR3 comprises 12 residues. In DNA, the CDR3 is TGTGCCAGCAGCCAGACAGGGCGGGAGCAGTACTTC. Protein sequence: CASSQTGREQYF.

This clonotype counts as large. The rearrangement uses TRBV20-1 and TRBJ2-7, with D possibly matching TRBD1 (6 bases). V was clipped by 3 bases and J by 1 base, with 13 bases between them. The CDR3 runs 14 residues. CDR1 DFQATT and CDR2 SNEGSKA come from the germline V gene (reference sequence). The CDR3 loop is CSASWAGVSYEQYF. The CDR3 nucleotides read TGCAGTGCTAGTTGGGCAGGGGTATCCTACGAGCAGTACTTC.

This clonotype was detected many times. The rearrangement joins TRBV11-3 to TRBJ2-1; 9 nucleotides align to TRBD1. CDR1 is SGHNT and CDR2 is YENEEA in the germline V gene. Trimming took 5 bases from V and 1 from J; bases not matched to a gene: 6. The CDR3 sequence is 16 residues long. The CDR3 protein is CASSVGTGKSYNEQFF. The CDR3 region has the DNA TGTGCCAGCAGCGTCGGGACAGGGAAATCCTACAATGAGCAGTTCTTC.

The rearrangement uses TRBV11-2 and TRBJ1-6, with a weak D call TRBD1 (6 bases). Trimming cost V 0 bases and J 7 bases, with 13 bases left between them. This CDR3 is built from 16 residues. Germline-derived CDR1 and CDR2 are SGHAT and FQNNGV. The CDR3 sequence is CASSLETGGFNSPLHF. The CDR3 DNA reads TGTGCCAGCAGCTTAGAGACAGGTGGCTTCAATTCACCCCTCCACTTT.

This clonotype occurred a few times. The chain couples TRBV7-9 to TRBJ2-7; no clear D gene. This CDR3 is 13 amino acids long. Germline values: CDR1 SEHNR, CDR2 FQNEAQ (reference sequence). The germline V and J ends were trimmed by 5 bases and 5 bases, with 13 bases remaining between them. CDR3 nucleotide sequence: TGTGCCAGCAGCCCTACATTGGGAAACGAGCAGTACTTC. This encodes CASSPTLGNEQYF.

There are many counts of this clonotype. The V and J genes are TRBV6-4 and TRBJ2-3; 7 nucleotides line up with TRBD2. The CDR3 is 15 residues long. CDR1 is MRHNA, CDR2 SNTAGT, per germline. V shed 5 bases and J 0 bases; nucleotides not matched to a gene: 5. The DNA for the CDR3 is TGTGCCAGCAGTAAAAACGGGGGGAGCACAGATACGCAGTATTTT. Its translation: CASSKNGGSTDTQYF.

This rearrangement joins TRBV28 to TRBJ1-1; tentatively, D is TRBD1 (5 bases). Germline V gene sequence: CDR1 MDHEN, CDR2 SYDVKM. Trimming pared 11 bases from V and 1 base from J, leaving 14 bases between. CDR3 size: 13 residues. Here the CDR3 DNA reads TGTGCCGTTGGGGAGGGACCGAACACTGAAGCTTTCTTT. It is translated as CAVGEGPNTEAFF.

The genes are TRBV10-2 and TRBJ2-1, with 8 bases matching TRBD2. The CDR3 extends over 16 amino acids. Germline CDR1 reads WSHSY; CDR2 reads SAAADI. Trimming removed 2 bases from V and 8 bases from J; junction bases left unmatched: 11. The CDR3 nucleotides read TGCGCCAGCAGTGAGATATTCGGGGGGGCCTCGCATGAGCAGTTCTTC. Its translation: CASSEIFGGASHEQFF.

Many counts were recorded for this clonotype. The chain joins TRBV6-6 to TRBJ2-4, with D maybe TRBD1 (5 bases). Looked up from germline, CDR1 is MNHNY and CDR2 is SVGAGI (reference sequence). The CDR3 totals 14 residues. Trimming cost V 7 bases and J 0 bases, with 10 bases left between them. Here the CDR3 DNA reads TGTGCCAGCAATCAGGGTCTAGCCAAAAACATTCAGTACTTC. Translation: CASNQGLAKNIQYF.

This clonotype was seen only a few times. The chain uses TRBV5-1 and TRBJ2-1; 11 nucleotides align to TRBD2. V lost 7 bases and J lost 4; bases outside the gene matches: 7. Germline CDR1 and CDR2: SGHRS and YFSETQ. The CDR3 loop spans 15 amino acids. CDR3 amino acids: CASRPSGGQYNEQFF. CDR3 DNA sequence: TGCGCCAGCCGGCCTAGCGGGGGGCAATACAATGAGCAGTTCTTC.

In this sample, this clonotype turned up a few times. V is TRBV5-4 and J is TRBJ2-5, with D maybe TRBD1 (6 bases). Trimming took off 3 bases at V and 5 bases at J, with 14 bases between the two ends. Germline V lookup: CDR1 SGHNT, CDR2 YYREEE (reference sequence). This CDR3 region has 14 residues. CDR3 sequence reads: CASSWRGQRETQYF. The CDR3 nucleotides read TGTGCCAGCAGCTGGCGAGGACAGCGGGAGACCCAGTACTTC.

This clonotype was detected a few times. The DNA of the CDR3 is TGTGCCAGTAGTATTCTAGCCCGAACTGACAATGAGCAGTTCTTC. This encodes CASSILARTDNEQFF. V and J are TRBV19 and TRBJ2-1; D possibly corresponds to TRBD2 (5 bases). From germline, CDR1 is LNHDA and CDR2 SQIVND (reference sequence). This CDR3 spans 15 amino acids. Between the trimmed V and J ends, which lost 3 bases and 5 bases, there was a span of 14 bases.

This clonotype has a count of ten or more. The J gene is TRBJ1-6, the V gene TRBV9, with D possibly TRBD1 on 6 matching bases. V lost 3 bases to trimming and J lost 3 bases, with 10 bases between them. This CDR3 has 15 residues. Germline CDR1 SGDLS, CDR2 YYNGEE. CDR3 coding DNA: TGTGCCAGCAGCGAGGGGACACTCTATAATTCACCCCTCCACTTT. It yields the protein CASSEGTLYNSPLHF.

The chain employs TRBV24-1 and TRBJ2-7; 8 bases fit TRBD1. Germline lookup yields CDR1 KGHDR and CDR2 SFDVKD. There are 15 residues in the CDR3. The trim removed 8 bases at V and 2 bases at J, leaving 10 bases unmatched. CDR3 amino acids: CATTPQGAQAYEQYF. The CDR3 nucleotides read TGTGCCACCACGCCCCAGGGGGCCCAAGCCTACGAGCAGTACTTC.

This clonotype occurred many times. The chain uses TRBV5-1 and TRBJ2-7; TRBD1 matches at 10 bases. Unmatched junction bases numbered 5, after V lost 3 bases and J lost 5 bases. The CDR3 sequence is 14 residues long. Germline-derived CDR1 and CDR2 are SGHRS and YFSETQ. In DNA, the CDR3 is TGCGCCAGCAGCTCGGGACAGGGGCCCAACGAGCAGTACTTC. Its translation is CASSSGQGPNEQYF.

CDR3 protein: CASSALQGEAYNEQFF. The DNA of the CDR3 is TGTGCCAGCAGTGCCTTACAGGGGGAGGCTTACAATGAGCAGTTCTTC. The chain carries TRBV28 and TRBJ2-1; 8 bases are a match to TRBD1. CDR3 length equals 16 residues. Unmatched junction bases numbered 10, after V lost 5 bases and J lost 4 bases. Germline-derived CDR1 and CDR2 are MDHEN and SYDVKM.

There are many counts of this clonotype. The rearrangement uses TRBV10-3 and TRBJ2-5; either TRBD1 or TRBD2 may fit D (6 bases each). CDR1 is ENHRY, CDR2 SYGVKD, per germline. V shed 10 bases and J shed 3 bases, with 15 bases lying between them. The CDR3 is made up of 13 amino acids. CDR3 DNA sequence: TGTGCCACGACGCACGGGGGCGAAGAGACCCAGTACTTC. It codes for CATTHGGEETQYF.

This clonotype was seen repeatedly, ten times or more. V gene TRBV28 combines with J gene TRBJ1-1; no reliable D call. V shed 6 bases and J shed 0 bases, with 14 bases lying between them. Germline V gives CDR1 MDHEN, CDR2 SYDVKM. The CDR3 runs to 15 residues. The CDR3 protein is CASSPVETMNTEAFF. For the CDR3, the DNA is TGTGCCAGCAGCCCGGTCGAGACAATGAACACTGAAGCTTTCTTT.

This clonotype was counted ten times or more. Written as DNA, the CDR3 is TGCAGTGCGGGCTCAGGGGCGGCAAGGGATCAGCCCCAGCATTTT. This encodes CSAGSGAARDQPQHF. The V and J genes are TRBV20-1 and TRBJ1-5, with D tentatively TRBD1 (6 bases). The CDR3 length is 15 residues. CDR1 DFQATT and CDR2 SNEGSKA come from the germline V gene (reference sequence). Trimming pared 6 bases from V and 5 bases from J, leaving 20 bases between.

In this sample, this clonotype turned up many times. The rearrangement joins TRBV6-1 to TRBJ2-7; tentatively, D is TRBD2 (6 bases). CDR3 length: 14 amino acids. Trimming cost V 6 bases and J 0 bases, with 12 bases left between them. Germline lookup yields CDR1 MNHNS and CDR2 SASEGT. The CDR3 here is CASRETAGSYEQYF. The CDR3 DNA follows: TGTGCCAGCAGGGAGACAGCGGGCTCCTACGAGCAGTACTTC.

This clonotype appeared a few times. V usage is TRBV6-4 and J usage is TRBJ2-3; D not certain. The length of the CDR3 is 15 residues. V lost 3 bases to trimming and J lost 0 bases, with 10 bases between them. Germline V gene lookup returns CDR1 MRHNA and CDR2 SNTAGT. The chain's CDR3 is CASSEYGISTDTQYF. CDR3 in DNA: TGTGCCAGCAGTGAGTATGGGATTAGCACAGATACGCAGTATTTT.